This note documents a single T cell receptor (beta chain) sequence. Germline and junction disagree at one end, which may indicate a read error. Within the sample, other DNA sequences also encode this same CDR3. TCRdb keeps only in-frame clones here, not all; method: immunoSEQ multiplex PCR. The repertoire holds under 100,000 clones, approximately 93% seen once, with approximately 1.5% in the top ten. The data were taken from a study of control samples from healthy donors and cancer patients. The germline V gene has CDR1 SGDLS and CDR2 YYNGEE. The CDR3 spans 14 residues. This chain joins TRBV9 and TRBJ1-2; perhaps TRBD1 as D (6 bases). This TCR was recovered from a woman younger than 45 in good health. Input material: blood. CDR3 protein: CASSLKAASGGYTF. In nucleotides, the CDR3 is TGTGCCAGCAGCCTAAAAGCGGCCTCGGGGGGCTACACTTTC. Full variable domain (remainder filled in from reference TRBV9 and TRBJ1-2): DSGVTQTPKHLITATGQRVTLRCSPRSGDLSVYWYQQSLDQGLQFLIQYYNGEERAKGNILERFSAQQFPDLHSELNLSSLELGDSALYFCASSLKAASGGYTFGSGTRLTVV.